Listed here are 30 T cell receptor beta chains from one sample, sequenced in a study of identical twins. MiXCR, run by TCRdb on the 5' RACE reads, gives a single entry per CDR3 protein. The table lists approximately 600,000 distinct CDR3 sequences, more than 9% of them singletons, with 2.5% to 3.5% in the top ten. These data also featured in a second study, about yellow fever vaccine responses in identical twins.

Sequenced material: PBMCs. The receptor source for this set is a woman aged 18 to 35 in good health.

This clonotype was recorded many times. The chain joins TRBV2 to TRBJ2-3; 10 bases match TRBD2. Germline V CDR1 and CDR2: SNHLY, FYNNEI. V was clipped by 6 bases and J by 3 bases; unmatched bases: 12. CDR3 length: 17 amino acids. CDR3 coding DNA: TGTGCCAGCAGACGAAGGGTCCTAGCGGGGGAAACAGATACGCAGTATTTT. It translates to CASRRRVLAGETDTQYF.

This clonotype came up a few times. At one end, the junction sequence differs from germline, possibly due to a read error. J is TRBJ2-7 and V is TRBV2, with D unclear. In germline, CDR1 is SNHLY, CDR2 FYNNEI. The CDR3 contains 12 residues. CDR3 coding DNA: TGTGCCAGCAGAGAAGTGAACTACGAGCAGTACTTC. It codes for CASREVNYEQYF. Filled out from reference TRBV2 and TRBJ2-7, the complete variable domain reads EPEVTQTPSHQVTQMGQEVILRCVPISNHLYFYWYRQILGQKVEFLVSFYNNEISEKSEIFDDQFSVERPDGSNFTLKIRSTKLEDSAMYFCASREVNYEQYFGPGTRLTVT.

This clonotype was observed a few times. The chain couples TRBV10-3 to TRBJ1-4; 9 nucleotides align to TRBD1. This CDR3 has 14 residues. Looked up from germline, CDR1 is ENHRY and CDR2 is SYGVKD. Trimming took 9 bases from V and 7 from J; bases not matched to a gene: 9. CDR3 DNA sequence: TGTGCCATAAGACCGGGACAGGGAGGTGAAAAACTGTTTTTT. Translated, it gives CAIRPGQGGEKLFF.

This clonotype was seen more than once but under ten times. The genes are TRBV5-1 and TRBJ1-2; 8 nucleotides align to TRBD1. CDR3 size: 13 residues. Germline lookup yields CDR1 SGHRS and CDR2 YFSETQ. Trimming removed 4 bases from V and 7 bases from J; junction bases left unmatched: 6. The CDR3: CASSPGQGGGYTF. CDR3 DNA sequence: TGCGCCAGCAGCCCCGGACAGGGTGGTGGCTACACCTTC.

This clonotype was observed a handful of times. The chain joins TRBV4-1 to TRBJ2-3; possibly TRBD2 for D (5 bases). V was shortened by 1 base and J by 0 bases, with 8 bases between the two germline ends. CDR1 is MGHRA and CDR2 is YSYEKL in the germline V gene. The CDR3 is made up of 15 amino acids. CDR3 sequence reads: CASSQAGGSTDTQYF. CDR3 DNA sequence: TGCGCCAGCAGCCAAGCGGGCGGGAGCACAGATACGCAGTATTTT.

The CDR3 protein is CASSVEGSSGEKLFF. The CDR3 DNA sequence: TGTGCCAGCAGCGTAGAAGGGTCGTCGGGTGAAAAACTGTTTTTT. The chain uses TRBV9 and TRBJ1-4; no firm D call. The germline V gene encodes CDR1 SGDLS and CDR2 YYNGEE. V lost 0 bases and J 7 bases, leaving 13 bases between the germline ends. This CDR3 has 15 amino acids.

The rearrangement joins TRBV20-1 to TRBJ2-7, with D tentatively TRBD1 or TRBD2 (5 bases each). The CDR3 runs 12 residues. Trimming removed 6 bases at V and 5 bases at J, with 14 bases between. CDR1 is DFQATT, CDR2 SNEGSKA, per germline (reference sequence). CDR3 sequence: CSAPGPINEQYF. CDR3 DNA sequence: TGCAGTGCCCCGGGACCGATCAACGAGCAGTACTTC.

This clonotype was seen ten or more times. V usage is TRBV4-1 and J usage is TRBJ1-5; D is unclear. The germline gives CDR1 MGHRA, CDR2 YSYEKL. The CDR3 is 15 residues long. Trimming pared 1 base from V and 5 bases from J, leaving 12 bases between. The CDR3 sequence is CASSQVVGRYQPQHF. The DNA of the CDR3 is TGCGCCAGCAGCCAAGTTGTAGGCCGCTATCAGCCCCAGCATTTT.

This chain links TRBV29-1 with TRBJ2-7; 10 bases are shared with TRBD2. From germline, CDR1 is SQVTM and CDR2 ANQGSEA. V shed 6 bases and J 0 bases; nucleotides not matched to a gene: 8. This CDR3 has 15 residues. The CDR3 DNA follows: TGCAGCGTCGGTCAAGCGGGGGGGCTCTCCTACGAGCAGTACTTC. Amino acid sequence: CSVGQAGGLSYEQYF.

The chain joins TRBV20-1 to TRBJ2-2; 7 bases are a match to TRBD2. This CDR3 region has 16 residues. Germline CDR1 DFQATT, CDR2 SNEGSKA (reference sequence). J lost 6 bases, V lost 1 base, and 11 bases had no gene match. The CDR3: CSARANGGGPAGELFF. The CDR3 bases are TGCAGTGCTAGAGCTAATGGGGGAGGGCCGGCCGGGGAGCTGTTTTTT.

This clonotype was detected ten times or more. The gene calls are TRBV5-1 and TRBJ2-3; possibly TRBD2 for D (5 bases). This CDR3 spans 15 amino acids. Germline V lookup: CDR1 SGHRS, CDR2 YFSETQ. The ends were cut back, 3 bases at V and 6 bases at J, with 17 bases in the middle. Written as DNA, the CDR3 is TGCGCCAGCAGCTCCGGCCTTTTGAGGGAGGATACGCAGTATTTT. Translated, it gives CASSSGLLREDTQYF.

This clonotype has just a few counts. V usage is TRBV4-2 and J usage is TRBJ2-5; 9 nucleotides match TRBD1. The CDR3 is made up of 16 amino acids. CDR1 is LGHNA, CDR2 YNFKEQ, per germline. V lost 2 bases and J lost 4; bases outside the gene matches: 8. CDR3 residues: CASSQSSGQGGETQYF. CDR3 nucleotide sequence: TGTGCCAGCAGCCAATCGTCGGGACAGGGAGGAGAGACCCAGTACTTC.

The rearrangement links TRBV24-1 to TRBJ1-2; D is uncertain. The CDR3 is made up of 11 amino acids. Trimming stripped 4 bases from V and 5 bases from J, with 4 bases between. Germline V CDR1 and CDR2: KGHDR, SFDVKD. In nucleotides, the CDR3 is TGTGCCACCAGTGAAGGGTATGGCTACACCTTC. It specifies CATSEGYGYTF.

This clonotype was recorded once. An end of the junction does not agree with germline; a read error may underlie this. The rearrangement links TRBV29-1 to TRBJ2-7; TRBD1 matches 7 bases. Germline CDR1 and CDR2: SQVTM and ANQGSEA. The CDR3 loop spans 14 amino acids. The CDR3 loop is CSVMTGRNPYQQYF. The CDR3 DNA follows: TGCAGCGTTATGACAGGGCGGAACCCCTACCAGCAGTACTTC.

This clonotype was found a few times. The V call is TRBV5-6, the J call TRBJ2-1; a weak D match, TRBD2 (5 bases). The V and J ends lost 0 bases and 2 bases respectively, with 12 bases between them. Germline values: CDR1 SGHDT, CDR2 YYEEEE. CDR3 size: 16 residues. The CDR3 region has the DNA TGTGCCAGCAGCTTGGATGAGGGAAAAGCCTACAATGAGCAGTTCTTC. This translates into CASSLDEGKAYNEQFF.

The chain couples TRBV6-1 to TRBJ2-1, with 8 bases matching TRBD1. The CDR3 totals 14 residues. The germline V gene encodes CDR1 MNHNS and CDR2 SASEGT. With 8 bases clipped from V and 2 bases from J, the junction kept 5 bases outside the gene matches. Written as DNA, the CDR3 is TGTGCCAGCGCTTTACAGGGGGCCTACAATGAGCAGTTCTTC. It codes for CASALQGAYNEQFF.

V usage is TRBV29-1 and J usage is TRBJ2-7; 7 bases line up with TRBD1. The CDR3 contains 13 residues. With V trimmed by 7 bases and J by 6 bases, 12 bases remained unmatched. CDR1 and CDR2 (germline): SQVTM, ANQGSEA. CDR3 DNA: TGCAGCGGCACCGACAGGGAACGAAGCGAGCAGTACTTC. Translation: CSGTDRERSEQYF.

As for this clonotype: The germline gene is not matched at one end of the junction; a read error may be the cause. This chain links TRBV20-1 with TRBJ2-3, with 9 nucleotides matching TRBD2. The CDR3 totals 18 residues. CDR1 and CDR2 from the germline V gene are DFQATT and SNEGSKA (reference sequence). The CDR3 here is CCARSLLAGSFLTDTQYF. DNA for the CDR3: TGCTGTGCTAGATCTCTTCTAGCGGGGTCATTCCTCACAGATACGCAGTATTTT.

This clonotype has ten or more counts. The chain carries TRBV12-3 or TRBV12-4 and TRBJ1-6; no reliable D call. V gave up 6 bases and J gave up 9 bases, with 12 bases separating them. The CDR3 has 13 amino acids. CDR3 sequence (DNA): TGTGCCAGCAGATCTCTTGATGGTTCACCCCTCCACTTT. Protein: CASRSLDGSPLHF.

Regarding this clonotype: This may be a read error, as it is one base from a much larger clone. The chain combines TRBV20-1 with TRBJ1-1; maybe TRBD1 (6 bases). The CDR3 length is 13 residues. Trimming left V 7 bases short and J 0 bases short, with 12 bases between. CDR1 is DFQATT and CDR2 is SNEGSKA in the germline V gene (reference sequence). The CDR3 sequence is CSVPGQVNTEAFF. The CDR3 DNA sequence: TGCAGTGTGCCGGGACAAGTGAACACTGAAGCTTTCTTT.

This clonotype was seen more than once but under ten times. One end of the junction does not line up with germline, which may come from a read error. CDR3 protein: CASSPIPDIYNDQFF. In DNA form, the CDR3 reads TGTGCCAGCAGCCCTATTCCGGACATCTACAATGATCAGTTCTTC. The V and J genes are TRBV7-9 and TRBJ2-1; possible D gene TRBD1, 5 bases. The CDR3 runs 15 residues. From germline, CDR1 is SEHNR and CDR2 FQNEAQ (reference sequence).

This clonotype was seen more than once but under ten times. The chain uses TRBV5-5 and TRBJ2-5; the D gene could be TRBD1 or TRBD2 (5 bases each). The CDR3 has 15 amino acids. Trimming stripped 2 bases from V and 8 bases from J, with 19 bases between. Germline CDR1 and CDR2: SGHKS and YYEKEE (reference sequence). The chain's CDR3 is CASSFSIEGRRTQYF. DNA for the CDR3: TGTGCCAGCAGCTTTTCCATTGAGGGACGTAGAACCCAGTACTTC.

This clonotype appeared a few times. V gene TRBV20-1 combines with J gene TRBJ2-2, with TRBD2 matching 11 bases. Germline lookup yields CDR1 DFQATT and CDR2 SNEGSKA (reference sequence). J lost 5 bases, V lost 0 bases, and 8 bases had no gene match. The CDR3 length is 17 residues. For the CDR3, the DNA is TGCAGTGCTAGAGACCCAAGTAGCGGGAGGGGAACCGGGGAGCTGTTTTTT. As protein: CSARDPSSGRGTGELFF.

This clonotype has more than one count but fewer than ten. The V and J genes are TRBV2 and TRBJ2-5; weak D call: TRBD1 (6 bases). CDR1 SNHLY and CDR2 FYNNEI come from the germline V gene. V was trimmed by 6 bases and J by 7 bases, leaving 18 bases between them. This CDR3 region has 14 residues. Written as DNA, the CDR3 is TGTGCCAGCAGATCGGACAGCTACCAGGTGACCCAGTACTTC. It specifies CASRSDSYQVTQYF.

The V and J genes are TRBV5-6 and TRBJ2-1; D remains unclear. The V gene's germline CDR1 is SGHDT and CDR2 YYEEEE. The CDR3 spans 14 residues. V lost 0 bases and J 3 bases, leaving 7 bases between the germline ends. CDR3 in amino acids: CASSLGLNYNEQFF. In DNA form, the CDR3 reads TGTGCCAGCAGCTTGGGGCTAAACTACAATGAGCAGTTCTTC.

This chain joins TRBV20-1 and TRBJ2-7; 10 bases are a match to TRBD2. Germline CDR1 DFQATT, CDR2 SNEGSKA (reference sequence). The ends lost 8 bases at V and 0 bases at J; junction bases unmatched: 4. The CDR3 loop spans 13 amino acids. The DNA of the CDR3 is TGCAGTCTCCTAGCGGGGGTCTCCTACGAGCAGTACTTC. Translating gives CSLLAGVSYEQYF.

The rearrangement joins TRBV11-2 to TRBJ2-3; TRBD2 matches 10 bases. The germline V gene has CDR1 SGHAT and CDR2 FQNNGV. With 1 base clipped from V and 2 bases from J, the junction kept 3 bases outside the gene matches. CDR3 length: 16 residues. CDR3: CASSLVTSGITDTQYF. The CDR3 coding sequence is TGTGCCAGCAGCTTAGTAACTAGCGGGATCACAGATACGCAGTATTTT.

V and J are TRBV4-2 and TRBJ2-5; D gene ambiguous. Deletions cut 6 bases from V and 5 bases from J, with 19 bases between. The CDR3 extends over 15 amino acids. CDR1 and CDR2 from the germline V gene are LGHNA and YNFKEQ. DNA of the CDR3: TGTGCCAGCAGTCCTACCCGGGCCACTGGGGAGACCCAGTACTTC. Protein product: CASSPTRATGETQYF.

This clonotype was seen ten or more times. The chain joins TRBV10-3 to TRBJ2-7; D perhaps matches TRBD1 (5 bases). Germline values: CDR1 ENHRY, CDR2 SYGVKD. V was clipped by 4 bases and J by 3 bases, with 10 bases between them. The CDR3 length is 13 residues. The DNA of the CDR3 is TGTGCCATCAGTGGGGGCGCTTACTACGAGCAGTACTTC. It translates to CAISGGAYYEQYF.

The chain has TRBV20-1 and TRBJ2-5; no firm D call. The CDR3 extends over 13 amino acids. V dropped 6 bases and J dropped 3 bases, with 14 bases sitting between them. Germline V gene lookup returns CDR1 DFQATT and CDR2 SNEGSKA (reference sequence). The chain's CDR3 is CSAIDTSEETQYF. As DNA, the CDR3 is TGCAGTGCCATTGACACCTCCGAAGAGACCCAGTACTTC.